The clone carrying this TCR beta chain was seen only a few times. The sample's treatment: randomized to nivolumab then ipilimumab (arm A) or the reverse (arm B). The data were obtained in a study of sequential checkpoint blockade in melanoma. Germline V gives CDR1 SGHRS, CDR2 YFSETQ. This CDR3 region has 14 residues. V lost 3 bases to trimming and J lost 6 bases; unmatched junction nucleotides: 4. The repertoire was sequenced with immunoSEQ multiplex PCR; TCRdb's copy has only in-frame clones and lacks some. Among about 9,600 clones listed, 25% to 30% were seen once. This receptor was obtained from a human donor with melanoma. The chain has TRBV5-1 and TRBJ2-3; 10 bases match TRBD1. This material consisted of tumor tissue (inferred from file names), taken from a patient given nivolumab and ipilimumab in sequence. The CDR3 spells CASSSGQGYDTQYF. Written as DNA, the CDR3 is TGCGCCAGCAGCTCGGGACAGGGGTATGATACGCAGTATTTT.